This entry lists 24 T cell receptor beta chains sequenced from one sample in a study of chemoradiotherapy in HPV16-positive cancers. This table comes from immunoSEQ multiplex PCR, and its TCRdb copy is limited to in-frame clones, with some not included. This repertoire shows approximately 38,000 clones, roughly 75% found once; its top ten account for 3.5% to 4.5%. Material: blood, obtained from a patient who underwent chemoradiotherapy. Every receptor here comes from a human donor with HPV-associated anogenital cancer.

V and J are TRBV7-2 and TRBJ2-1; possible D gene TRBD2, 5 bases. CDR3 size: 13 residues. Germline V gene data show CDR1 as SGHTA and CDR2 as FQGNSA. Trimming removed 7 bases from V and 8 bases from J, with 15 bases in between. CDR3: CASTIRKRDEQFF. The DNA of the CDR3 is TGTGCCAGCACTATCCGAAAGAGGGATGAGCAGTTCTTC.

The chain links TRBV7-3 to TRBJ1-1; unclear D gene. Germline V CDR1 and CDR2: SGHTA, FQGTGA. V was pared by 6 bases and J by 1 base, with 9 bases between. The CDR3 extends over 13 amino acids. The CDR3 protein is CASSWMSNTEAFF. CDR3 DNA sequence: TGTGCCAGCAGTTGGATGTCGAACACTGAAGCTTTCTTT.

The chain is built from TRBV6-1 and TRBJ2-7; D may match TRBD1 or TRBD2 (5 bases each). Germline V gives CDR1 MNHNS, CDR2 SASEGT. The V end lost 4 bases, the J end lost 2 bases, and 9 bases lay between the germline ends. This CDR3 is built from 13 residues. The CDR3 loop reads CASSVGTAYEQYF. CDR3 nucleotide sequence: TGTGCCAGCAGTGTCGGGACGGCCTACGAGCAGTACTTC.

This CDR3 is CASGDRGYEQYF. CDR3 bases: TGTGCCAGCGGGGACAGGGGCTACGAGCAGTACTTC. V gene TRBV6-1 combines with J gene TRBJ2-7, with 10 bases identical to TRBD1. There are 12 residues in the CDR3. With 8 bases clipped from V and 3 bases from J, the junction kept 1 base outside the gene matches. CDR1 and CDR2 from the germline V gene are MNHNS and SASEGT.

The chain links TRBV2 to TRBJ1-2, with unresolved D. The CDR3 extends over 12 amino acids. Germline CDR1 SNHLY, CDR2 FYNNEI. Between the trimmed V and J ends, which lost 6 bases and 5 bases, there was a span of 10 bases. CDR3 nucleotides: TGTGCCAGCAGCGAAAGGGAGTATGGCTACACCTTC. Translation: CASSEREYGYTF.

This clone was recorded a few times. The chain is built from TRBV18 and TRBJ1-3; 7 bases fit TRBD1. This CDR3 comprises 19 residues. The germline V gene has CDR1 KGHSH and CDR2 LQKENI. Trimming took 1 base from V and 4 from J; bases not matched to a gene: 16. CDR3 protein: CASSPQAQGPDRQGNTIYF. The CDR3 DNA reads TGTGCCAGCTCACCACAGGCGCAGGGTCCGGACAGGCAAGGAAACACCATATATTTT.

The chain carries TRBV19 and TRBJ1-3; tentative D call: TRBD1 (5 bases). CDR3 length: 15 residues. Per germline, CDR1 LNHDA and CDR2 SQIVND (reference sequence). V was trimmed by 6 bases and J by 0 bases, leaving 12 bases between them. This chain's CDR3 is CASRLTGDSGNTIYF. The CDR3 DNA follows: TGTGCCAGTAGGCTCACAGGTGACTCTGGAAACACCATATATTTT.

The CDR3 spells CASSLSQRTEAFF. The DNA for the CDR3 is TGTGCCAGCAGCTTATCCCAGAGGACTGAAGCTTTCTTT. V is TRBV7-6 and J is TRBJ1-1; D gene unclear. This CDR3 comprises 13 residues. Trimming removed 2 bases from V and 5 bases from J, with 9 bases in between. Germline V gene lookup returns CDR1 SGHVS and CDR2 FNYEAQ.

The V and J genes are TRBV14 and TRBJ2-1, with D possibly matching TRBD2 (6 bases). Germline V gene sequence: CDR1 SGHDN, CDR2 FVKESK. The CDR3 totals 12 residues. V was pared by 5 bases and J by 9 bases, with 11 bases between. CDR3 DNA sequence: TGTGCCAGCAGCAAACGGACTATTGAGCAGTTCTTC. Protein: CASSKRTIEQFF.

The CDR3 DNA is TGCGCCAGCAGCTCCACCGCCAACGTCCTGACTTTC. Protein: CASSSTANVLTF. V gene TRBV5-1 combines with J gene TRBJ2-6; D gene uncertain. V lost 3 bases to trimming and J lost 7 bases, with 5 bases between them. The germline gives CDR1 SGHRS, CDR2 YFSETQ. This CDR3 spans 12 amino acids. The whole variable domain, filled in from reference TRBV5-1 and TRBJ2-6, reads KAGVTQTPRYLIKTRGQQVTLSCSPISGHRSVSWYQQTPGQGLQFLFEYFSETQRNKGNFPGRFSGRQFSNSRSEMNVSTLELGDSALYLCASSSTANVLTFGAGSRLTVL.

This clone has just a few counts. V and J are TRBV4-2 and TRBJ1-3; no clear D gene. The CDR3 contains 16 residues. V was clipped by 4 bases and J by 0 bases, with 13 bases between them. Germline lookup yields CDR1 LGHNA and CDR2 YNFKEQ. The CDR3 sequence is CASSLSPADSGNTIYF. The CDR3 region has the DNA TGTGCCAGCAGCCTCAGCCCCGCGGACTCTGGAAACACCATATATTTT.

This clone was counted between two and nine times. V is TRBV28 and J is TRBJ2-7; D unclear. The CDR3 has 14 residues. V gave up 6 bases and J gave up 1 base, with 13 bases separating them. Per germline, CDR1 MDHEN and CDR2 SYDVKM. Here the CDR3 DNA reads TGTGCCAGCAGCCTGGACGGACGTTCCTACGAGCAGTACTTC. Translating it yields CASSLDGRSYEQYF. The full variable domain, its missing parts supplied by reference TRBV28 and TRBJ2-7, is DVKVTQSSRYLVKRTGEKVFLECVQDMDHENMFWYRQDPGLGLRLIYFSYDVKMKEKGDIPEGYSVSREKKERFSLILESASTNQTSMYLCASSLDGRSYEQYFGPGTRLTVT.

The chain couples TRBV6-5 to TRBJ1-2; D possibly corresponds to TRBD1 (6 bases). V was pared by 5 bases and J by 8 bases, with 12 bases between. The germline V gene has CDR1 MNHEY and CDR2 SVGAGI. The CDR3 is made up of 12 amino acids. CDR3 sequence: CASSRNREGYTF. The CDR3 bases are TGTGCCAGCAGTCGAAACAGGGAAGGCTACACCTTC.

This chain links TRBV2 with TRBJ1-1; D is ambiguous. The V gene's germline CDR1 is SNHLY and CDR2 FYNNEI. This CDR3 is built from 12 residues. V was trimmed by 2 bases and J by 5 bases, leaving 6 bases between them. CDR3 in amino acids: CASSESNTEAFF. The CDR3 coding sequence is TGTGCCAGCAGTGAAAGCAATACTGAAGCTTTCTTT.

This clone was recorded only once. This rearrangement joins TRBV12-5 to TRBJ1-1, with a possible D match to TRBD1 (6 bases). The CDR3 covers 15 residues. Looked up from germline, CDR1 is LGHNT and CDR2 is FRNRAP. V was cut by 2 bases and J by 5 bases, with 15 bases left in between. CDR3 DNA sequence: TGTGCTAGTGGTTTGTCCACAGGGTCCTATACTGAAGCTTTCTTT. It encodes CASGLSTGSYTEAFF.

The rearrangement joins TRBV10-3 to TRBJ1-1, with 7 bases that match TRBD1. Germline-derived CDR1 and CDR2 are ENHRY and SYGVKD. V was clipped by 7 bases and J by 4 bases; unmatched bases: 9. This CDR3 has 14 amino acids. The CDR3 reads CAINEGGLGTEAFF. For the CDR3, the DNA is TGTGCCATCAACGAAGGGGGCCTGGGCACTGAAGCTTTCTTT.

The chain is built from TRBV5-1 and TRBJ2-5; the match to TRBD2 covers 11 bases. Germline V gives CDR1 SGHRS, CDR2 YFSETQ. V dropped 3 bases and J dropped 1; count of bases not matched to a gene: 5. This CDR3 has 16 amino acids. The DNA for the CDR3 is TGCGCCAGCAGCTACGGGACTAGCGGAGCCCAAGAGACCCAGTACTTC. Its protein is CASSYGTSGAQETQYF. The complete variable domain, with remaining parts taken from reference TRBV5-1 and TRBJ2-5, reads KAGVTQTPRYLIKTRGQQVTLSCSPISGHRSVSWYQQTPGQGLQFLFEYFSETQRNKGNFPGRFSGRQFSNSRSEMNVSTLELGDSALYLCASSYGTSGAQETQYFGPGTRLLVL.

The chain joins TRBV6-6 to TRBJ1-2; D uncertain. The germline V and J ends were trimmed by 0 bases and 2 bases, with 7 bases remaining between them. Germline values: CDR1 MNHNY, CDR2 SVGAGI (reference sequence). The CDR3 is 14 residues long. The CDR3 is CASSYSNGNYGYTF. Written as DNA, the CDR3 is TGTGCCAGCAGTTACTCGAATGGAAACTATGGCTACACCTTC.

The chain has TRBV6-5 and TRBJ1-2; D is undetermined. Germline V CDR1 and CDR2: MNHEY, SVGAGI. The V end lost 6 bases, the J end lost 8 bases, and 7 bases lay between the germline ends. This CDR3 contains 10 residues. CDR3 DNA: TGTGCCAGCAGGGGTAGAGGCTACACCTTC. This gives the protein CASRGRGYTF.

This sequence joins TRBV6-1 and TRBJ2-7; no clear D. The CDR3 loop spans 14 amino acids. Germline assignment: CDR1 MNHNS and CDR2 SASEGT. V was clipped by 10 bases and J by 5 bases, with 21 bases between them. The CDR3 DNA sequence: TGTGCCACCCGAGGCACTACGAAGCTCCACGAGCAGTACTTC. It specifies CATRGTTKLHEQYF.

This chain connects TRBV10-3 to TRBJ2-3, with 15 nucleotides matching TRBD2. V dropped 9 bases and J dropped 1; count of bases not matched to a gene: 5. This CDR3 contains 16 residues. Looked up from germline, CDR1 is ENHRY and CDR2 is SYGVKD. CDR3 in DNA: TGTGCCATTCGGACTAGCGGGGGGGGAGGCACAGATACGCAGTATTTT. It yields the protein CAIRTSGGGGTDTQYF.

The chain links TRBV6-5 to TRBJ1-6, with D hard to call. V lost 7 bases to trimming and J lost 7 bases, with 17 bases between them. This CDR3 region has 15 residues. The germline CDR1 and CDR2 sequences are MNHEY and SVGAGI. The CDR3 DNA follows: TGTGCCAGCAATCCTATGGTGGGTTGGAATTCACCCCTCCACTTT. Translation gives CASNPMVGWNSPLHF.

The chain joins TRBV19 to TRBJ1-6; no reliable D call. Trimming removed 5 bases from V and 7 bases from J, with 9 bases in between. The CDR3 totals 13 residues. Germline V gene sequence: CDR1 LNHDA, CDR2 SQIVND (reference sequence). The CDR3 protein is CASSGNRNSPLHF. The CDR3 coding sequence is TGTGCCAGTAGTGGGAATCGAAATTCACCCCTCCACTTT.

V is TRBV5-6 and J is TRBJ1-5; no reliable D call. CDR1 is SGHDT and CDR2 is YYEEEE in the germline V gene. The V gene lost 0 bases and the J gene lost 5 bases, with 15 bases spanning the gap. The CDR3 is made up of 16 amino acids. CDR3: CASSLGTYGQDQPQHF. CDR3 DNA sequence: TGTGCCAGCAGCTTGGGGACCTACGGGCAGGATCAGCCCCAGCATTTT.